This TCR beta chain was sequenced in a study of CD8 T cells in ankylosing spondylitis. Study conclusions and caveats: In peripheral blood, disease-linked CD8+ clones occurred at relatively low frequencies. It appeared that ankylosing spondylitis blood was characterized by a TCR beta motif of about 8 highly homologous variants. Earlier authors reported some of these motif variants in reactive arthritis synovial fluid and blood. Disease-linked clones reportedly showed significant enrichment in matched ankylosing spondylitis synovial fluid.

This clonotype appeared a few times. Antigen unknown. Germline loops: CDR1 MNHNS, CDR2 SASEGT. The CDR3 sequence is 15 residues long. V lost 5 bases, J lost 4 bases, and 7 bases stayed unmatched. Making use of molecular barcodes, quantitative 5'-RACE generated TCR beta libraries. One entry per CDR3 protein, called by TCRdb with MiXCR from the 5' RACE reads. The data show around 770,000 distinct CDR3 sequences, about 11% seen once. The origin of this receptor is a male donor with ankylosing spondylitis. The chain carries TRBV6-1 and TRBJ2-2; TRBD2 agrees at 7 bases. Sequencing was done on a sample of blood, either unsorted or a sorted T cell fraction (not recorded which). The CDR3 nucleotides are TGTGCCAGCAGTCATGGGAGGGCGAGCACCGGGGAGCTGTTTTTT. This sequence encodes CASSHGRASTGELFF.